A selection of T cell receptor beta chains follows, all from one sample in a study of CD8 T cells in ankylosing spondylitis. MiXCR, applied by TCRdb to the 5' RACE reads, yields one record per CDR3 protein. The sample lists 150,000 to 250,000 distinct CDR3 sequences, around 13% occurring once. Sequencing was carried out using blood, either unsorted or a sorted T cell fraction (not recorded which). These receptors originate from a male donor with ankylosing spondylitis or in good health (not recorded which). Both conserved end residues are part of each CDR3. Each record gives: D gene, V gene, clone size, J gene, CDR3 length, CDR3 protein, CDR3 DNA. D genes are given only for firm matches. Size values are once, few and many counts, or a class for expanded clones, and some rows have none.

-	TRBV5-1	-	TRBJ2-7	15	CASRLSPMSSYEQYF	TGCGCCAGCAGATTAAGCCCGATGAGCTCCTACGAGCAGTACTTC
-	TRBV7-7	-	TRBJ2-4	13	CASSSYLWDIQYF	TGTGCCAGCAGCTCGTATTTGTGGGACATTCAGTACTTC
-	TRBV2	few	TRBJ1-1	14	CASARGRRDTEAFF	TGTGCCAGCGCCCGAGGGAGGCGCGACACTGAAGCTTTCTTT
TRBD1	TRBV15	few	TRBJ2-5	16	CATSRDFGTGEETQYF	TGTGCCACCAGCAGAGATTTCGGGACAGGGGAAGAGACCCAGTACTTC
-	TRBV7-9	-	TRBJ1-1	14	CASSLAYKNTEAFF	TGTGCCAGCAGCTTAGCGTACAAGAACACTGAAGCTTTCTTT
-	TRBV7-9	-	TRBJ2-7	15	CASSPRDSYSYEQYF	TGTGCCAGCAGCCCGCGGGACAGCTACTCCTACGAGCAGTACTTC
-	TRBV25-1	many	TRBJ2-7	13	CASSEQASYEQYF	TGTGCCTCCTCAGAACAGGCGTCCTACGAGCAGTACTTC
TRBD1	TRBV29-1	-	TRBJ2-1	14	CSVLGQVDYNEQFF	TGCAGCGTACTTGGACAGGTCGACTACAATGAGCAGTTCTTC
-	TRBV12-3/TRBV12-4	few	TRBJ1-1	13	CASSTTGGTEAFF	TGTGCCAGCAGTACCACGGGAGGCACTGAAGCTTTCTTT
TRBD1	TRBV4-1	few	TRBJ2-5	13	CASSDRAWETQYF	TGCGCCAGCAGTGACAGGGCCTGGGAGACCCAGTACTTC
-	TRBV7-2	-	TRBJ2-3	16	CASILQGNVPTDTQYF	TGTGCCAGCATCCTTCAGGGTAATGTTCCCACAGATACGCAGTATTTT
-	TRBV27	-	TRBJ2-1	15	CASSRGSSSYNEQFF	TGTGCCAGCAGCAGGGGCAGTAGCTCCTACAATGAGCAGTTCTTC
-	TRBV12-3/TRBV12-4	many	TRBJ1-1	16	CASSLPPTGMNTEAFF	TGTGCCAGCAGTTTACCTCCTACGGGAATGAACACTGAAGCTTTCTTT
TRBD1	TRBV27	few	TRBJ2-1	14	CASSGETGGHEQFF	TGTGCCAGCAGTGGGGAGACAGGGGGGCATGAGCAGTTCTTC
-	TRBV6-1	-	TRBJ1-5	12	CASTAGYQPQHF	TGTGCCAGCACCGCGGGGTATCAGCCCCAGCATTTT
TRBD2	TRBV3-1	few	TRBJ2-3	16	CASSQGLAGFTDTQYF	TGTGCCAGCAGCCAAGGACTAGCGGGGTTCACAGATACGCAGTATTTT
-	TRBV28	few	TRBJ1-6	16	CASSLSRQPLGSPLHF	TGTGCCAGCAGTTTATCCCGACAGCCCCTAGGTTCACCCCTCCACTTT
-	TRBV5-5	-	TRBJ1-2	15	CASSLSGPGNYGYTF	TGTGCCAGCAGCCTGTCAGGGCCCGGGAACTATGGCTACACCTTC
-	TRBV5-1	many	TRBJ1-2	14	CASSLEALNYGYTF	TGCGCCAGCAGCTTGGAGGCACTCAACTATGGCTACACCTTC
TRBD1	TRBV27	-	TRBJ1-2	14	CASSWGQGNYGYTF	TGTGCCAGCAGTTGGGGACAGGGTAACTATGGCTACACCTTC
-	TRBV5-4	few	TRBJ2-5	15	CASSLLSSLDETQYF	TGTGCCAGCAGCTTGTTGTCTTCCCTGGATGAGACCCAGTACTTC
TRBD2	TRBV12-5	-	TRBJ2-5	13	CASGSGLEGTQYF	TGTGCTAGTGGCTCGGGACTAGAAGGAACCCAGTACTTC
-	TRBV4-1	many	TRBJ1-1	16	CASSQVGTATTTEAFF	TGCGCCAGCAGCCAAGTGGGGACGGCCACAACGACTGAAGCTTTCTTT
-	TRBV5-5	-	TRBJ2-7	15	CASSLGQSSGNEQYF	TGTGCCAGCAGCTTGGGACAGAGCTCCGGCAACGAGCAGTACTTC
-	TRBV6-5	-	TRBJ2-1	16	CASVELGLSSYNEQFF	TGTGCCAGCGTTGAACTTGGGCTTTCGAGCTACAATGAGCAGTTCTTC
TRBD2	TRBV7-9	few	TRBJ2-7	15	CASSSPGGAHHEQYF	TGTGCCAGCAGTTCCCCCGGGGGGGCTCACCACGAGCAGTACTTC
TRBD1	TRBV27	-	TRBJ2-1	15	CASSSWTGDGNEQFF	TGTGCCAGCAGTTCCTGGACAGGGGACGGGAATGAGCAGTTCTTC
TRBD1	TRBV6-1	few	TRBJ2-2	14	CASRGQGDTGELFF	TGTGCCAGCAGGGGACAGGGGGACACCGGGGAGCTGTTTTTT
-	TRBV12-3/TRBV12-4	-	TRBJ1-5	13	CASSSGTTQPQHF	TGTGCCAGCAGTAGCGGGACAACTCAGCCCCAGCATTTT
-	TRBV5-6	-	TRBJ1-1	14	CASSLALVNNEAFF	TGTGCCAGCAGCTTGGCCTTAGTCAATAACGAAGCTTTCTTT
-	TRBV4-1	few	TRBJ1-5	14	CASSTYSSNQPQHF	TGCGCCAGCAGCACCTACTCTAGCAATCAGCCCCAGCATTTT
-	TRBV30	few	TRBJ1-1	11	CAWSVWPEAFF	TGTGCCTGGAGTGTCTGGCCTGAAGCTTTCTTT